This TCR beta chain was observed in a study of blood T cells in healthy people across ages. Study in general: Capture via template switching afforded approximately one barcoded beta molecule per two T cells.

Whole-study results and caveats: When one million T cells were used, diversity estimates were thought to be underestimates. Naive CD4+ cell counts and diversity both ran higher in long-lived than in aged donors.

This CDR3 region has 19 residues. V was trimmed by 5 bases and J by 4 bases, leaving 29 bases between them. Germline lookup yields CDR1 MNHEY and CDR2 SMNVEV (reference sequence). About this clonotype: What it binds is unknown.

For the second PCR, which ran for 7 to 11 cycles, a sample-barcoded 5' primer and a J-beta primer mix were used. MiXCR, run by TCRdb on the 5' RACE reads, gives a single entry per CDR3 protein. The profile shows some 700,000 distinct CDR3 sequences, more than 40% of them singletons. This sequence originates from a woman in her fifties or sixties in good health. The sample taken for sequencing was blood. This rearrangement joins TRBV27 to TRBJ1-2, with D maybe TRBD1 (5 bases). The DNA of the CDR3 is TGTGCCAGCAGTATCCGGAAGGGGCAGAGCAGATCCGGAGGCTATGGCTACACCTTC. The encoded protein is CASSIRKGQSRSGGYGYTF.